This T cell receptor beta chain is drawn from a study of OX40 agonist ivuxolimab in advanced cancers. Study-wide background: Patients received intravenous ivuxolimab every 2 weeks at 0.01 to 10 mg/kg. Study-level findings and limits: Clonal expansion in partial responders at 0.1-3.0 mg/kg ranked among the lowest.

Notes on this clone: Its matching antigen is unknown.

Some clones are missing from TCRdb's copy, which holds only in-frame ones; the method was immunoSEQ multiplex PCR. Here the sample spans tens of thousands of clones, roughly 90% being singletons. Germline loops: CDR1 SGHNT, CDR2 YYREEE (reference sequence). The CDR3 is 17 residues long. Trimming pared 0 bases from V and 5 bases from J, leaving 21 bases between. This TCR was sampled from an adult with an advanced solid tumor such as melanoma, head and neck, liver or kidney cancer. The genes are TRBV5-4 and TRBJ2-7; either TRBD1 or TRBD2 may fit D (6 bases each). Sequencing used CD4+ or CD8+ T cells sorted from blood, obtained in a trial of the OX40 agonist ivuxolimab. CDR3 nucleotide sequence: TGTGCCAGCAGCTTGGAGGGGACAAGGAGGGTAGTCCACGAGCAGTACTTC. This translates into CASSLEGTRRVVHEQYF. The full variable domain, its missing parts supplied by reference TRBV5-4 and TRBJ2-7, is ETGVTQSPTHLIKTRGQQVTLRCSSQSGHNTVSWYQQALGQGPQFIFQYYREEENGRGNFPPRFSGLQFPNYSSELNVNALELDDSALYLCASSLEGTRRVVHEQYFGPGTRLTVT.